These T cell receptor beta chains were read from a single sample in a study of identical twins. MiXCR was run by TCRdb on the 5' RACE reads, yielding one entry per CDR3 protein. The table has about 490,000 distinct CDR3 sequences, 13% to 15% seen once. The same data also went into a second study, on yellow fever vaccine responses in identical twins.

The sequencing sample was made of CD4+ T cells sorted from blood. The origin of the receptors is a woman aged 18-29 years in good health. Each CDR3 is given with its conserved first and last residue. D genes are given only for firm matches. Rows may omit the clone size; those that give it use once, few, many or a size class.

TRBV25-1	NA	NA	TRBJ2-7	CASSKLGGSYEQYF	TGTGCCAGCTCCAAGCTTGGGGGCTCCTACGAGCAGTACTTC
TRBV5-1	TRBD1	NA	TRBJ2-2	CASSPQGDVTGELFF	TGCGCCAGCAGCCCCCAGGGGGACGTCACCGGGGAGCTGTTTTTT
TRBV4-2	TRBD2	NA	TRBJ2-7	CASSQAGTSGYEQYF	TGTGCCAGCAGCCAAGCCGGGACTAGCGGCTACGAGCAGTACTTC
TRBV7-8	NA	few	TRBJ1-2	CASSPKPNYGYTF	TGTGCCAGCAGCCCAAAACCTAACTATGGCTACACCTTC
TRBV25-1	NA	few	TRBJ2-3	CASSAGRVADTQYF	TGTGCCAGCAGTGCCGGGAGAGTGGCAGATACGCAGTATTTT
TRBV29-1	NA	NA	TRBJ2-3	CSVDLGYMGKDTQYF	TGCAGCGTAGATCTAGGCTACATGGGAAAAGATACGCAGTATTTT
TRBV12-3/TRBV12-4	NA	NA	TRBJ1-5	CASSLDYLQPQHF	TGTGCCAGCAGTTTGGACTACCTTCAGCCCCAGCATTTT
TRBV28	TRBD2	NA	TRBJ2-4	CASSSDTGGAWVSAKNIQYF	TGTGCCAGCAGTTCTGATACGGGGGGGGCTTGGGTCTCGGCCAAAAACATTCAGTACTTC
TRBV7-8	TRBD2	NA	TRBJ2-5	CASSLAGTSSGQETQYF	TGTGCCAGCAGCTTAGCGGGAACTTCTAGCGGCCAAGAGACCCAGTACTTC
TRBV7-9	NA	NA	TRBJ2-5	CASSLISETQYF	TGTGCCAGCAGCTTAATTTCGGAGACCCAGTACTTC
TRBV20-1	TRBD1	few	TRBJ1-1	CSATETGWFGTEAFF	TGCAGTGCTACCGAGACAGGGTGGTTTGGCACTGAAGCTTTCTTT
TRBV5-1	NA	few	TRBJ2-1	CASSVLGGPTYNEQFF	TGCGCCAGCAGCGTACTAGGGGGTCCTACCTACAATGAGCAGTTCTTC
TRBV5-1	NA	few	TRBJ1-3	CANSSGNTIYF	TGCGCCAACTCATCTGGAAACACCATATATTTT
TRBV20-1	NA	NA	TRBJ1-1	CSAREEGLHTEAFF	TGCAGTGCTAGAGAAGAAGGTCTTCACACTGAAGCTTTCTTT
TRBV7-9	NA	few	TRBJ2-1	CASTKGELGGNEQFF	TGTGCCAGCACCAAGGGGGAACTAGGAGGCAATGAGCAGTTCTTC
TRBV6-1	TRBD2	NA	TRBJ2-1	CASRRLAGNEQFF	TGTGCCAGCAGGCGACTAGCGGGGAATGAGCAGTTCTTC
TRBV5-1	TRBD1	few	TRBJ1-1	CASSVTGGQNTEAFF	TGCGCCAGCAGCGTGACAGGGGGCCAGAACACTGAAGCTTTCTTT
TRBV24-1	TRBD1	few	TRBJ2-1	CATGSGQGVNEQFF	TGTGCCACCGGATCGGGACAGGGGGTCAATGAGCAGTTCTTC
TRBV4-1	NA	few	TRBJ2-3	CASSQDPPPATDTQYF	TGCGCCAGCAGCCAAGACCCTCCCCCCGCTACAGATACGCAGTATTTT
TRBV28	NA	few	TRBJ1-3	CASGGGAGNTIYF	TGTGCCAGCGGTGGGGGGGCTGGAAACACCATATATTTT
TRBV5-1	NA	many	TRBJ1-2	CASSQDTSGGYTF	TGCGCCAGCAGCCAGGACACCTCCGGCGGCTACACCTTC
TRBV28	NA	few	TRBJ2-7	CASSLPLYEQYF	TGTGCCAGCAGTTTACCCCTCTACGAGCAGTACTTC
TRBV28	TRBD1	few	TRBJ2-7	CASTWGTASYEQYF	TGTGCCAGCACCTGGGGGACAGCTTCCTACGAGCAGTACTTC
TRBV28	NA	few	TRBJ1-1	CASSPPWGMNTEAFF	TGTGCCAGCAGCCCGCCGTGGGGGATGAACACTGAAGCTTTCTTT
TRBV20-1	TRBD2	few	TRBJ2-1	CSARDLSGRRDYNEQFF	TGCAGTGCTAGAGACCTTAGCGGGAGGCGAGATTACAATGAGCAGTTCTTC
TRBV7-2	NA	few	TRBJ2-1	CASRLRSTSYNEQFF	TGTGCCAGCAGACTAAGGAGTACCTCCTACAATGAGCAGTTCTTC
TRBV10-3	NA	few	TRBJ2-1	CAISPRGQSYNEQFF	TGTGCCATCAGTCCTCGGGGGCAGAGCTACAATGAGCAGTTCTTC
TRBV7-9	NA	NA	TRBJ2-1	CASSPGTSLAFEQFF	TGTGCCAGCAGCCCAGGGACGTCACTTGCGTTTGAGCAGTTCTTC
TRBV9	TRBD2	NA	TRBJ2-1	CASSASGRGVEQFF	TGTGCCAGCAGCGCTAGCGGGAGGGGAGTTGAGCAGTTCTTC
TRBV12-3/TRBV12-4	NA	few	TRBJ1-5	CASSNWVYSNQPQHF	TGTGCCAGCAGTAACTGGGTCTATAGCAATCAGCCCCAGCATTTT
TRBV7-8	TRBD2	NA	TRBJ2-1	CASSPPTSLNEQFF	TGTGCCAGCAGCCCTCCGACTAGCCTCAATGAGCAGTTCTTC
TRBV5-1	NA	many	TRBJ1-1	CASSLDGQTAEAFF	TGCGCCAGCAGCTTGGATGGACAAACTGCTGAAGCTTTCTTT
TRBV3-1	TRBD1	few	TRBJ2-5	CATQGYQETQYF	TGTGCCACACAGGGGTACCAAGAGACCCAGTACTTC
TRBV12-3/TRBV12-4	NA	NA	TRBJ2-1	CASSLVWGSTYNEQFF	TGTGCCAGCAGTTTAGTTTGGGGGAGCACCTACAATGAGCAGTTCTTC
TRBV7-2	TRBD2	few	TRBJ2-1	CASSQGLAYYNEQFF	TGTGCCAGCAGCCAGGGACTAGCCTACTACAATGAGCAGTTCTTC
TRBV3-1	NA	NA	TRBJ2-5	CASSQGVRPGETQYF	TGTGCCAGCAGCCAAGGGGTACGGCCCGGAGAGACCCAGTACTTC
TRBV12-3/TRBV12-4	TRBD2	few	TRBJ2-1	CASSLPRRTSGNEQFF	TGTGCCAGCAGTCTACCACGCCGGACTAGCGGCAATGAGCAGTTCTTC
TRBV3-1	NA	few	TRBJ1-4	CASSLHPMELFF	TGTGCCAGCAGCCTGCACCCCATGGAACTGTTTTTT
TRBV6-6	NA	NA	TRBJ1-6	CASRETVAPLHF	TGTGCCAGCAGGGAGACAGTGGCACCCCTCCACTTT
TRBV5-1	NA	few	TRBJ2-5	CASTDIRGSAETQYF	TGCGCCAGCACTGATATCAGGGGTTCCGCAGAGACCCAGTACTTC
TRBV18	TRBD1	few	TRBJ2-3	CASSPGQATSSSDTQYF	TGTGCCAGCTCACCCGGACAGGCCACCTCCAGCTCAGATACGCAGTATTTT
TRBV28	NA	few	TRBJ2-5	CASSLTATQYF	TGTGCCAGCAGTTTAACGGCGACCCAGTACTTC
TRBV12-3/TRBV12-4	NA	many	TRBJ2-1	CASSFVGGPNEQFF	TGTGCCAGCAGTTTTGTGGGGGGGCCCAATGAGCAGTTCTTC
TRBV28	NA	many	TRBJ2-5	CASSLGRVETQYF	TGTGCCAGCAGTTTAGGACGAGTGGAGACCCAGTACTTC
TRBV20-1	TRBD1	few	TRBJ2-4	CSANGDRGDKVAKNIQYF	TGCAGTGCTAATGGGGACAGGGGGGATAAAGTAGCCAAAAACATTCAGTACTTC
TRBV12-3/TRBV12-4	NA	few	TRBJ1-6	CASRGQEAVNSPLHF	TGTGCCAGCAGAGGCCAGGAGGCTGTTAATTCACCCCTCCACTTT
TRBV24-1	TRBD1	many	TRBJ1-2	CATSDPRTGMNGYTF	TGTGCCACCAGTGACCCACGGACAGGCATGAATGGCTACACCTTC
TRBV5-6	TRBD2	NA	TRBJ2-1	CASSFYASGVQFF	TGTGCCAGCAGCTTTTATGCTAGCGGTGTGCAGTTCTTC
TRBV4-2	TRBD2	NA	TRBJ2-3	CASSQGTSETDTQYF	TGTGCCAGCAGCCAGGGGACTAGCGAGACAGATACGCAGTATTTT
TRBV5-5	NA	NA	TRBJ2-5	CASTLGGWETQYF	TGTGCCAGCACCTTAGGAGGGTGGGAGACCCAGTACTTC
TRBV6-1	NA	few	TRBJ2-2	CASSMGWVDTGELFF	TGTGCCAGCAGTATGGGGTGGGTGGACACCGGGGAGCTGTTTTTT
TRBV20-1	NA	few	TRBJ2-2	CSARGLGNTGELFF	TGCAGTGCTAGAGGGCTAGGGAACACCGGGGAGCTGTTTTTT
TRBV19	TRBD2	once	TRBJ2-7	CASSIASGSPYEQYF	TGTGCCAGTAGTATAGCTAGCGGGAGCCCCTACGAGCAGTACTTC
TRBV3-1	NA	few	TRBJ2-1	CASSQGTNGYNEQFF	TGTGCCAGCAGCCAAGGGACTAATGGCTACAATGAGCAGTTCTTC
TRBV20-1	NA	NA	TRBJ2-3	CSALGRGSTDTQYF	TGCAGTGCCCTAGGACGGGGAAGCACAGATACGCAGTATTTT
TRBV5-1	TRBD2	few	TRBJ2-5	CASSKGQTSGEETQYF	TGCGCCAGCAGCAAAGGACAGACTAGCGGAGAAGAGACCCAGTACTTC
TRBV6-6	NA	NA	TRBJ2-4	CASARENIQYF	TGTGCCAGCGCTAGAGAAAACATTCAGTACTTC